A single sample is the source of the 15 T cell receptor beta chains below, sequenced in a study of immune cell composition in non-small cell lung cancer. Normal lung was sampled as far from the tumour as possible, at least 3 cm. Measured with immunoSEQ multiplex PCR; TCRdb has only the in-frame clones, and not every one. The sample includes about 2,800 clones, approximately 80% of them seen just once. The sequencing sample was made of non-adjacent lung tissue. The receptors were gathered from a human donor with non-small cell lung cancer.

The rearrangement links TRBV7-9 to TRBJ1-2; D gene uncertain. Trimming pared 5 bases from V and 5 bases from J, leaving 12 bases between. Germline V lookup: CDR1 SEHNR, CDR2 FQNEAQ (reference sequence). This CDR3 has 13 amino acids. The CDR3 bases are TGTGCCAGCAGCCCGGAAACAGATTATGGCTACACCTTC. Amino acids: CASSPETDYGYTF. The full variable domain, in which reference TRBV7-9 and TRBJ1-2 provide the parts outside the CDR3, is DTGVSQNPRHKITKRGQNVTFRCDPISEHNRLYWYRQTLGQGPEFLTYFQNEAQLEKSRLLSDRFSAERPKGSFSTLEIQRTEQGDSAMYLCASSPETDYGYTFGSGTRLTVV.

The CDR3 loop is CASSWGTSGASGQFF. CDR3 in DNA: TGTGCCAGCAGTTGGGGGACTAGCGGGGCCAGCGGCCAGTTCTTC. This chain links TRBV2 with TRBJ2-1, with TRBD2 identical over 13 bases. V lost 5 bases to trimming and J lost 13 bases; unmatched junction nucleotides: 11. This CDR3 spans 15 amino acids. The germline V gene has CDR1 SNHLY and CDR2 FYNNEI.

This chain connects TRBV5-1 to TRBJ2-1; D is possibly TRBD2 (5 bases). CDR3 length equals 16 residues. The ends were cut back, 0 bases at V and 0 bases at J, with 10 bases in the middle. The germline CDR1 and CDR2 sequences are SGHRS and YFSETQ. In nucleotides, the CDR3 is TGCGCCAGCAGCTTGGGCGCTAGCAACTCCTACAATGAGCAGTTCTTC. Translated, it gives CASSLGASNSYNEQFF.

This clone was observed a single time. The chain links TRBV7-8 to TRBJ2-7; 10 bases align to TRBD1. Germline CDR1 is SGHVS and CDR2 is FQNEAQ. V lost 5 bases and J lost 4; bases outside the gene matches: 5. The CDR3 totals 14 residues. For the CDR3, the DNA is TGTGCCAGCAGCATGGGACAGGGGTTTTACGAGCAGTACTTC. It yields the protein CASSMGQGFYEQYF.

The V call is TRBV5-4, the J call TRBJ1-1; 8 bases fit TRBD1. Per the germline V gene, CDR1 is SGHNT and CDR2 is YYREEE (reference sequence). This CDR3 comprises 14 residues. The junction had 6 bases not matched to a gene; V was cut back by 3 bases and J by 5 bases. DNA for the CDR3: TGTGCCAGCAGCTCGCCCAGGGGGCGGACTGAAGCTTTCTTT. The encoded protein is CASSSPRGRTEAFF.

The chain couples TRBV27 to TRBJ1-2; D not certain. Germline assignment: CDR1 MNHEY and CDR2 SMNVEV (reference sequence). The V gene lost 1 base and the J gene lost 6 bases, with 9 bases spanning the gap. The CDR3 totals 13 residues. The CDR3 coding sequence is TGTGCCAGCAGTTTATATTCGGGAGATGGCTACACCTTC. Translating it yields CASSLYSGDGYTF.

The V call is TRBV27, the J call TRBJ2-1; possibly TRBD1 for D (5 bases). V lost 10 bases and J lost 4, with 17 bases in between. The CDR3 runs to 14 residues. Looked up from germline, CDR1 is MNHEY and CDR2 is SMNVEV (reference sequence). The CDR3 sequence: CATSLGARYNEQFF. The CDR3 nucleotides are TGTGCCACCAGCTTAGGGGCGCGGTACAATGAGCAGTTCTTC.

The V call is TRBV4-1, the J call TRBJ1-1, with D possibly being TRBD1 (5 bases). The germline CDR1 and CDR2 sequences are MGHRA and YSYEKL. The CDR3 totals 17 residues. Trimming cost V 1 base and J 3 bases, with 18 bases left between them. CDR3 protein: CASSQGRVQGGDTEAFF. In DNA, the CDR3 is TGCGCCAGCAGCCAAGGGCGGGTCCAGGGAGGGGACACTGAAGCTTTCTTT.

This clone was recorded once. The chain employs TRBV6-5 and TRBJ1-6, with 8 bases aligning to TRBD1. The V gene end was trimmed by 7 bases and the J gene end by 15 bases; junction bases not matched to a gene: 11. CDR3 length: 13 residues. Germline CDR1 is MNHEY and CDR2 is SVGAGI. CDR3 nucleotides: TGTGCCAGCACCCGAACCGGGACAGGCTTCCTCCACTTT. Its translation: CASTRTGTGFLHF.

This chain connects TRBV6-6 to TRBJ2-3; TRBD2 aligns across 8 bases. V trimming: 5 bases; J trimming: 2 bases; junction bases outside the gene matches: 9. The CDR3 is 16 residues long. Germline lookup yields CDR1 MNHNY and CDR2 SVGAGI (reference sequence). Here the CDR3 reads CASSPPAGEITDTQYF. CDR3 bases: TGTGCCAGCAGTCCCCCAGCGGGGGAGATCACAGATACGCAGTATTTT.

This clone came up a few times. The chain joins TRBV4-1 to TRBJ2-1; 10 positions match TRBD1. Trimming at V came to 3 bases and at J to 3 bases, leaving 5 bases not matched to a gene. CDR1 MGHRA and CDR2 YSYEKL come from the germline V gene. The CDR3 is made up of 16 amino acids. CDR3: CASSQGDRGNYNEQFF. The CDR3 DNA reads TGCGCCAGCAGCCAGGGGGACAGGGGTAACTACAATGAGCAGTTCTTC.

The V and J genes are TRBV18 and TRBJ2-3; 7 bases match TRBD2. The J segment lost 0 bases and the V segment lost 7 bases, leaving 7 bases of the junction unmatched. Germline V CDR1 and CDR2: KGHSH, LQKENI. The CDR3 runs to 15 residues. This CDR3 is CASFPSGLSTDTQYF. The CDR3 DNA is TGTGCCAGCTTTCCTAGCGGACTTAGCACAGATACGCAGTATTTT. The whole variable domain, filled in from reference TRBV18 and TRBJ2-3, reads NAGVMQNPRHLVRRRGQEARLRCSPMKGHSHVYWYRQLPEEGLKFMVYLQKENIIDESGMPKERFSAEFPKEGPSILRIQQVVRGDSAAYFCASFPSGLSTDTQYFGPGTRLTVL.

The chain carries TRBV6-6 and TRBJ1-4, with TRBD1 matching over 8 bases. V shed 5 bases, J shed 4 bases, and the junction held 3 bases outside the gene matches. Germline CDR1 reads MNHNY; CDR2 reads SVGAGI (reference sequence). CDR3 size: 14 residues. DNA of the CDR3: TGTGCCAGCAGTCTGGACAGGGATAATGAAAAACTGTTTTTT. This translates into CASSLDRDNEKLFF.

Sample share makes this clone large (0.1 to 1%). The CDR3 nucleotides read TGTGCCAGCAGTTGGGACACGAACACTGAAGCTTTCTTT. This codes for CASSWDTNTEAFF. J is TRBJ1-1 and V is TRBV6-5, with D perhaps matching TRBD1 (6 bases). CDR1 MNHEY and CDR2 SVGAGI come from the germline V gene. The CDR3 loop spans 13 amino acids. Trimming cost V 4 bases and J 1 base, with 7 bases left between them.

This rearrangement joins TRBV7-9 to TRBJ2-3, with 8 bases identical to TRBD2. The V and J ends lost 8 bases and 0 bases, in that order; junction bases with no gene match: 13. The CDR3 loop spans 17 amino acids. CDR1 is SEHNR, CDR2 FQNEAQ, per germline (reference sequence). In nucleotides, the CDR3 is TGTGCCAGCTTCGTAGCGGGAACGCTTTCTAGCACAGATACGCAGTATTTT. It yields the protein CASFVAGTLSSTDTQYF.